The 7 T cell receptor beta chains reported below all come from one sample, sequenced in a study of cytomegalovirus exposure and HLA in healthy donors. The primer mix had 60 Vbeta and 13 Jbeta primers. TCRdb's copy holds only in-frame clones and misses some; the assay was immunoSEQ multiplex PCR. The sample contains over 150,000 clones, under 90% of which appear only once. Sequencing input: PBMCs. These receptors were taken from a young man in good health and CMV-seronegative.

The V call is TRBV15, the J call TRBJ2-4; the D gene is possibly TRBD2 (5 bases). The V and J ends lost 0 bases and 6 bases respectively, with 9 bases between them. The CDR3 totals 14 residues. Germline V gene sequence: CDR1 LNHNV, CDR2 YYDKDF (reference sequence). CDR3 loop: CATSREGVRNIQYF. The CDR3 DNA reads TGTGCCACCAGCAGAGAGGGAGTGAGAAACATTCAGTACTTC.

The chain combines TRBV7-2 with TRBJ1-1, with D perhaps TRBD1 (5 bases). There are 15 residues in the CDR3. The V end lost 5 bases, the J end lost 4 bases, and 17 bases lay between the germline ends. The germline V gene has CDR1 SGHTA and CDR2 FQGNSA. This CDR3 reads CASSPRTGGSTEAFF. CDR3 bases: TGTGCCAGCAGCCCTCGGACGGGGGGGAGCACTGAAGCTTTCTTT.

This clone occurred once. The chain is built from TRBV19 and TRBJ2-5, with TRBD2 matching over 10 bases. CDR1 and CDR2 (germline): LNHDA, SQIVND (reference sequence). There are 16 residues in the CDR3. Trimming took 5 bases from V and 2 from J; bases not matched to a gene: 8. The CDR3 spells CASSVGRLAGQETQYF. DNA of the CDR3: TGTGCCAGTAGTGTCGGACGACTAGCGGGTCAAGAGACCCAGTACTTC.

The J gene is TRBJ2-1, the V gene TRBV10-3, with TRBD2 matching over 8 bases. J lost 9 bases, V lost 6 bases, and 7 bases had no gene match. The CDR3 has 13 residues. Germline CDR1 and CDR2: ENHRY and SYGVKD. DNA for the CDR3: TGTGCCATCAGGGCCAGCGGGGGTAGTGAGCAGTTCTTC. The encoded protein is CAIRASGGSEQFF.

V and J are TRBV2 and TRBJ1-5, with D unresolved. This CDR3 is built from 14 residues. V lost 7 bases and J 7 bases, leaving 17 bases between the germline ends. CDR1 SNHLY and CDR2 FYNNEI come from the germline V gene. This CDR3 reads CASTEGQGSQPQHF. CDR3 sequence (DNA): TGTGCCAGCACCGAGGGCCAAGGAAGCCAGCCCCAGCATTTT. Full variable domain (outside the CDR3, taken from reference TRBV2 and TRBJ1-5): EPEVTQTPSHQVTQMGQEVILRCVPISNHLYFYWYRQILGQKVEFLVSFYNNEISEKSEIFDDQFSVERPDGSNFTLKIRSTKLEDSAMYFCASTEGQGSQPQHFGDGTRLSIL.

The V gene is TRBV19, the J gene TRBJ2-7; TRBD1 matches at 8 bases. Looked up from germline, CDR1 is LNHDA and CDR2 is SQIVND (reference sequence). The CDR3 covers 15 residues. Trimming took 6 bases from V and 4 from J; bases not matched to a gene: 11. CDR3 DNA: TGTGCCAGTAGCCGAGGGGGACAGGATTTATACGAGCAGTACTTC. Translated, it gives CASSRGGQDLYEQYF.

This chain joins TRBV10-3 and TRBJ1-2; no definite D call. The CDR3 loop spans 17 amino acids. Germline CDR1 reads ENHRY; CDR2 reads SYGVKD. V lost 4 bases, J lost 5 bases, and 23 bases lay in between. The CDR3 DNA is TGTGCCATCAGTGGAAAACAGAGTAATAACCGCGAATATGGCTACACCTTC. This encodes CAISGKQSNNREYGYTF.